These T cell receptor beta chains were read from a single sample in a study of cytomegalovirus exposure and HLA in healthy donors. Repertoires were generated with immunoSEQ multiplex PCR, while TCRdb's copy carries only in-frame clones and drops some. The sample includes 150,000 to 200,000 clones, roughly 87% of them seen just once. The sample consisted of PBMCs. All receptors come from a woman between 25 and 40 years old in good health and CMV-seronegative. Each CDR3 is given with its conserved first and last residue. A D gene is named only where the DNA matches it firmly. Size tells how often a clone was seen (once, few, many) or the class of an expanded clone, and some rows leave it out.

>TRBV30|-|TRBD2|TRBJ2-1
CAWTGLVYNEQFF
TGTGCCTGGACGGGACTAGTCTACAATGAGCAGTTCTTC
>TRBV5-4|-|-|TRBJ2-7
CASSLPTPTYEQYF
TGTGCCAGCAGCTTGCCGACACCCACCTACGAGCAGTACTTC
>TRBV5-5|-|-|TRBJ2-7
CASRTADSTYEQYF
TGTGCCAGCAGAACCGCGGACAGTACCTACGAGCAGTACTTC
>TRBV5-1|-|TRBD2|TRBJ2-7
CASSPAAGGSSYEQYF
TGCGCCAGCAGCCCGGCTGCGGGGGGCAGCTCCTACGAGCAGTACTTC
>TRBV10-3|-|-|TRBJ2-1
CAISVLEGEQFF
TGTGCCATCAGTGTATTAGAGGGTGAGCAGTTCTTC
>TRBV2|-|TRBD1|TRBJ2-7
CASRGQNYEQYF
TGTGCCAGCAGGGGACAGAACTACGAGCAGTACTTC
>TRBV7-9|-|TRBD2|TRBJ2-1
CASRHTEGRERNEQFF
TGTGCCAGCAGGCACACCGAGGGGCGGGAGAGGAATGAGCAGTTCTTC
>TRBV20-1|-|-|TRBJ2-5
CSVAHLETQYF
TGCAGTGTCGCACACCTAGAGACCCAGTACTTC
>TRBV19|-|TRBD2|TRBJ2-1
CASSIGASGTYNEQFF
TGTGCCAGTAGTATAGGGGCTAGCGGGACCTACAATGAGCAGTTCTTC
>TRBV7-7|-|-|TRBJ2-5
CASSLEHTSFETQYF
TGTGCCAGCAGCTTAGAGCACACTAGTTTCGAGACCCAGTACTTC
>TRBV5-4|-|-|TRBJ1-4
CASSRGGTRAKLFF
TGTGCCAGCAGCCGGGGCGGGACTAGGGCGAAACTGTTTTTT
>TRBV9|once|-|TRBJ2-3
CASSPTSTDTQYF
TGTGCCAGCAGCCCCACTAGCACAGATACGCAGTATTTT
>TRBV4-3|few|TRBD1|TRBJ1-5
CASSPGGQGKLSNQPQHF
TGCGCCAGCAGCCCCGGTGGACAGGGGAAATTGAGCAATCAGCCCCAGCATTTT
>TRBV15|-|TRBD2|TRBJ2-2
CATRNILADTGELFF
TGTGCCACCAGGAACATACTAGCGGACACCGGGGAGCTGTTTTTT
>TRBV6-1|few|TRBD1|TRBJ2-3
CASSPGTGIGTQYF
TGTGCCAGCAGCCCAGGGACAGGGATCGGTACGCAGTATTTT
>TRBV29-1|-|TRBD1|TRBJ2-5
CSVSFGTGKLPRETQYF
TGCAGCGTTTCCTTCGGGACAGGGAAACTCCCAAGAGAGACCCAGTACTTC
>TRBV9|few|-|TRBJ1-4
CASSVNGATNEKLFF
TGTGCCAGCAGCGTAAACGGAGCAACTAATGAAAAACTGTTTTTT
>TRBV7-8|once|-|TRBJ2-1
CASIPDVRSSYNEQFF
TGTGCCAGCATTCCCGACGTCCGGAGCTCCTACAATGAGCAGTTCTTC
>TRBV30|few|-|TRBJ2-3
CAWSVGGKADTQYF
TGTGCCTGGAGTGTCGGGGGTAAGGCAGATACGCAGTATTTT
>TRBV11-2|-|TRBD1|TRBJ1-1
CASSLPGQVQAFF
TGTGCCAGCAGCTTACCGGGACAGGTGCAAGCTTTCTTT
>TRBV5-1|-|-|TRBJ2-7
CASSLEAAYTYEQYF
TGCGCCAGCAGCTTGGAGGCGGCCTACACCTACGAGCAGTACTTC
>TRBV7-8|-|TRBD1|TRBJ1-2
CASSDRQGAGSGYTF
TGTGCCAGCAGCGACCGACAGGGGGCGGGGAGTGGCTACACCTTC
>TRBV5-1|-|TRBD2|TRBJ2-1
CASSLQLAGGPDEQFF
TGCGCCAGCAGCTTGCAACTAGCGGGGGGGCCGGATGAGCAGTTCTTC
>TRBV27|-|-|TRBJ1-1
CASWGRSEAFF
TGTGCCAGCTGGGGGAGGTCTGAAGCTTTCTTT
>TRBV10-3|-|TRBD2|TRBJ2-1
CAISGLPRPGQIAGAGSYNEQFF
TGTGCCATCAGTGGACTTCCCCGCCCGGGGCAGATAGCGGGAGCTGGCTCCTACAATGAGCAGTTCTTC
>TRBV19|-|-|TRBJ2-3
CASTNSPWGLAADTQYF
TGTGCCAGTACAAATAGCCCCTGGGGGCTAGCAGCGGATACGCAGTATTTT
>TRBV7-9|once|-|TRBJ2-7
CASSLEHEQYF
TGTGCCAGCAGCTTAGAGCACGAGCAGTACTTC
>TRBV2|-|-|TRBJ1-2
CASRDYQGGTNYGYTF
TGTGCCAGCAGAGACTACCAAGGGGGAACGAACTATGGCTACACCTTC
>TRBV13|-|TRBD1|TRBJ1-2
CASSLDVGTAYGYTF
TGTGCCAGCAGCTTAGACGTTGGGACAGCCTATGGCTACACCTTC
>TRBV7-2|-|TRBD1|TRBJ1-2
CASSLVTGYGYTF
TGTGCCAGCAGCTTAGTGACAGGGTATGGCTACACCTTC
>TRBV10-2|-|TRBD1|TRBJ2-2
CASKVSPGQGKTGELFF
TGCGCCAGCAAAGTATCTCCGGGACAGGGAAAAACCGGGGAGCTGTTTTTT
>TRBV7-2|-|-|TRBJ2-5
CASSLFEYTDYLREQYF
TGTGCCAGCAGCTTATTCGAGTACACGGATTACCTACGGGAGCAGTACTTC
>TRBV30|once|-|TRBJ1-4
CASSEGVDEKLFF
TGTGCCTCTTCCGAGGGGGTTGATGAAAAACTGTTTTTT
>TRBV21-1|-|-|TRBJ1-5
CPPINQPQHF
TGTCCCCCCATCAATCAGCCCCAGCATTTT
>TRBV2|-|TRBD1|TRBJ2-7
CASSELKGQGAYEQYF
TGTGCCAGCAGTGAATTAAAGGGCCAGGGGGCCTACGAGCAGTACTTC
>TRBV29-1|-|TRBD2|TRBJ2-1
CSVGLAGGPNEQFF
TGCAGCGTCGGACTAGCGGGGGGCCCGAATGAGCAGTTCTTC
>TRBV19|-|TRBD1|TRBJ1-4
CASSLTGADEKLFF
TGTGCCAGTAGCTTGACAGGGGCGGATGAAAAACTGTTTTTT
>TRBV14|few|-|TRBJ1-4
CASSLDRLNEKLFF
TGTGCCAGCAGCCTCGACAGATTAAATGAAAAACTGTTTTTT
>TRBV29-1|-|-|TRBJ2-7
CSVTGMVDEQYF
TGCAGCGTAACAGGGATGGTGGACGAGCAGTACTTC
>TRBV28|-|TRBD2|TRBJ2-7
CASMRSSGRYEQYF
TGTGCCAGCATGAGGAGTAGCGGGAGGTACGAGCAGTACTTC
>TRBV4-1|-|-|TRBJ2-7
CASSQDSGLWGLYEQYF
TGCGCCAGCAGCCAAGATAGCGGTCTGTGGGGACTCTACGAGCAGTACTTC
>TRBV7-9|once|-|TRBJ1-2
CASSPLTVIYGYTF
TGTGCCAGCAGCCCTCTGACAGTAATCTATGGCTACACCTTC
>TRBV9|-|TRBD1|TRBJ2-2
CASSVANRTGVNTGELFF
TGTGCCAGCAGCGTAGCTAACCGGACAGGGGTTAACACCGGGGAGCTGTTTTTT
>TRBV6-5|-|-|TRBJ2-2
CASSYRGLGTGELFF
TGTGCCAGCAGTTACAGGGGACTTGGCACCGGGGAGCTGTTTTTT
>TRBV2|-|TRBD1|TRBJ1-5
CASSEGDRGGGQPQHF
TGTGCCAGCAGTGAAGGGGACAGGGGGGGAGGTCAGCCCCAGCATTTT
>TRBV6-4|-|-|TRBJ2-7
CAGEENGRDEQYF
TGTGCCGGGGAGGAGAACGGTCGGGACGAGCAGTACTTC
>TRBV27|-|-|TRBJ2-7
CASSSSYEQYF
TGTGCCAGCAGTTCCAGCTACGAGCAGTACTTC
>TRBV18|-|TRBD1|TRBJ1-1
CASSAGQGWGTEAFF
TGTGCCAGCTCAGCCGGACAGGGATGGGGCACTGAAGCTTTCTTT
>TRBV19|-|TRBD1|TRBJ2-3
CASSIGQGGPTDTQYF
TGTGCCAGTAGTATAGGACAGGGGGGACCCACAGATACGCAGTATTTT
>TRBV7-9|few|-|TRBJ2-6
CASSFAGANVLTF
TGTGCCAGCAGCTTCGCTGGGGCCAACGTCCTGACTTTC
>TRBV6-5|-|-|TRBJ2-2
CASSYAGNANTGELFF
TGTGCCAGCAGTTACGCGGGGAACGCGAACACCGGGGAGCTGTTTTTT
>TRBV5-1|few|TRBD1|TRBJ1-1
CASSLTGTGNTEAFF
TGCGCCAGCAGCTTAACAGGGACAGGGAACACTGAAGCTTTCTTT
>TRBV27|-|-|TRBJ1-4
CASSLRGAPNEKLFF
TGTGCCAGCAGCCTCAGGGGCGCACCCAATGAAAAACTGTTTTTT
>TRBV5-6|-|TRBD1|TRBJ1-3
CASSLYGTGGADTIYF
TGTGCCAGCAGCTTATATGGGACAGGGGGCGCGGACACCATATATTTT
>TRBV19|few|-|TRBJ1-1
CASNVGYADTEAFF
TGTGCCAGTAATGTTGGGTACGCGGACACTGAAGCTTTCTTT